The 22 T cell receptor beta chains below all came from one sample that was sequenced in a study of T-cell memory formation after mild COVID-19. Each CDR3 protein is one row after TCRdb ran MiXCR on the 5' RACE reads. Altogether about 290,000 distinct CDR3 sequences are present, about 15% being singletons, with the ten largest covering 20% to 25%. Sequencing was carried out using PBMCs or a T cell subset sorted from them (not recorded which). Receptors were obtained from a man younger than 35 who had mild COVID-19 (a few samples of this study predate the infection). Cell type and time point are not known.

The J gene is TRBJ2-5, the V gene TRBV7-2; D may be TRBD1 or TRBD2 (5 bases each). This CDR3 spans 13 amino acids. Per the germline V gene, CDR1 is SGHTA and CDR2 is FQGNSA. V gave up 7 bases and J gave up 5 bases, with 14 bases separating them. The CDR3 region is CASMDAWGETQYF. The CDR3 nucleotides read TGTGCCAGCATGGACGCCTGGGGGGAGACCCAGTACTTC.

This clonotype showed up many times. V usage is TRBV7-9 and J usage is TRBJ2-1; no clear D. Germline V CDR1 and CDR2: SEHNR, FQNEAQ (reference sequence). Trimming cost V 5 bases and J 8 bases, with 16 bases left between them. This CDR3 has 14 residues. CDR3 sequence reads: CASSPDALVDEQFF. The CDR3 region has the DNA TGTGCCAGCAGCCCCGACGCGCTAGTCGATGAGCAGTTCTTC.

The chain recombines TRBV6-2 or TRBV6-3 with TRBJ2-3, with D possibly matching TRBD1 (5 bases). The CDR3 is made up of 14 amino acids. The V and J ends lost 6 bases and 3 bases respectively, with 13 bases between them. Per germline, CDR1 MNHEY and CDR2 SVGEGT. The CDR3 sequence: CASSRAGLTDTQYF. The CDR3, as DNA: TGTGCCAGCAGCCGGGCAGGGTTGACAGATACGCAGTATTTT.

This clonotype occurred many times. V gene TRBV7-2 combines with J gene TRBJ1-1; no definite D call. The CDR3 has 14 amino acids. The germline V and J ends were trimmed by 1 base and 2 bases, with 8 bases remaining between them. Germline-derived CDR1 and CDR2 are SGHTA and FQGNSA. CDR3 loop: CASSLGRANTEAFF. CDR3 bases: TGTGCCAGCAGCTTAGGGAGGGCCAACACTGAAGCTTTCTTT. Full variable domain (outside the CDR3, taken from reference TRBV7-2 and TRBJ1-1): GAGVSQSPSNKVTEKGKDVELRCDPISGHTALYWYRQSLGQGLEFLIYFQGNSAPDKSGLPSDRFSAERTGGSVSTLTIQRTQQEDSAVYLCASSLGRANTEAFFGQGTRLTVV.

This clonotype was seen a handful of times. This chain uses TRBV24-1 with TRBJ2-3; D tentatively fits TRBD1 or TRBD2 (6 bases each). V was shortened by 1 base and J by 0 bases, with 10 bases between the two germline ends. Germline CDR1 reads KGHDR; CDR2 reads SFDVKD. This CDR3 contains 16 residues. CDR3 in DNA: TGTGCCACCAGTGATTTTGTAGGGGGGAGCACAGATACGCAGTATTTT. Residues: CATSDFVGGSTDTQYF.

The chain has TRBV28 and TRBJ2-5; TRBD1 matches at 7 bases. The J segment lost 1 base and the V segment lost 3 bases, leaving 11 bases of the junction unmatched. Germline assignment: CDR1 MDHEN and CDR2 SYDVKM. The CDR3 runs to 17 residues. The CDR3 protein is CASSFIPGTDLQETQYF. The CDR3 coding sequence is TGTGCCAGCAGTTTCATTCCTGGGACAGACCTCCAAGAGACCCAGTACTTC.

This clonotype was counted only a few times. The rearrangement joins TRBV7-9 to TRBJ2-3; 7 nucleotides agree with TRBD1. The CDR3 loop spans 13 amino acids. Germline trimming cut 6 bases from V and 7 bases from J; bases unmatched to any gene: 7. In germline, CDR1 is SEHNR, CDR2 FQNEAQ (reference sequence). The chain's CDR3 is CASSSTGANTQYF. The CDR3 DNA reads TGTGCCAGCAGTTCCACAGGGGCGAATACGCAGTATTTT.

This clonotype has only a few counts. The chain recombines TRBV7-2 with TRBJ2-5, with D unclear. The CDR3 runs to 13 residues. CDR1 and CDR2 (germline): SGHTA, FQGNSA. Trimming cost V 2 bases and J 5 bases, with 9 bases left between them. The CDR3 sequence is CASSLRRAETQYF. The CDR3 DNA reads TGTGCCAGCAGCTTACGGCGTGCGGAGACCCAGTACTTC.

This clonotype has a count of ten or more. The junction does not match germline at one end; this may be a read error. This chain connects TRBV4-3 to TRBJ2-3; D ambiguous. Per germline, CDR1 LGHNA and CDR2 YSLEER. CDR3 size: 13 residues. This CDR3 is CASSQDLTDTQYF. The CDR3 DNA follows: TGTGCCAGCAGCCAAGATCTGACAGATACGCAGTATTTT.

This clonotype appeared a few times. The chain links TRBV6-6 to TRBJ1-1; D is ambiguous. CDR1 and CDR2 from the germline V gene are MNHNY and SVGAGI (reference sequence). The V gene lost 0 bases and the J gene lost 0 bases, with 17 bases spanning the gap. This CDR3 has 18 amino acids. CDR3 in amino acids: CASSYSIVQWEMNTEAFF. The CDR3 DNA sequence: TGTGCCAGCAGTTACTCGATCGTTCAATGGGAGATGAACACTGAAGCTTTCTTT.

This clonotype was recorded at least ten times. The V call is TRBV5-1, the J call TRBJ2-1, with 13 bases identical to TRBD2. CDR1 and CDR2 from the germline V gene are SGHRS and YFSETQ. The CDR3 totals 16 residues. After removal of 4 bases from V and 9 bases from J, the junction contained 10 bases not matched to a gene. The CDR3 DNA is TGCGCCAGCAGCCGGATTACTAGCGGGGGGGCTGGTGAGCAGTTCTTC. This gives the protein CASSRITSGGAGEQFF.

The gene calls are TRBV5-1 and TRBJ2-4; D gene ambiguous. Between the trimmed V and J ends, which lost 4 bases and 9 bases, there was a span of 17 bases. The CDR3 runs to 14 residues. CDR1 and CDR2 (germline): SGHRS, YFSETQ. For the CDR3, the DNA is TGCGCCAGCAGCGAACCACCCTCAGTGCCCATTCAGTACTTC. Translating it yields CASSEPPSVPIQYF.

This chain uses TRBV5-1 with TRBJ2-3, with D unresolved. This CDR3 spans 12 amino acids. Germline V lookup: CDR1 SGHRS, CDR2 YFSETQ. V lost 0 bases to trimming and J lost 14 bases, with 13 bases between them. The chain's CDR3 is CASSLGGRFRYF. CDR3 in DNA: TGCGCCAGCAGCTTGGGGGGTCGCTTCCGGTATTTT.

This clonotype showed up just a few times. The chain is built from TRBV7-9 and TRBJ1-4; possibly TRBD1 for D (5 bases). CDR3 length equals 15 residues. The germline V gene has CDR1 SEHNR and CDR2 FQNEAQ (reference sequence). The V end lost 5 bases, the J end lost 0 bases, and 10 bases lay between the germline ends. CDR3 residues: CASSPGTATNEKLFF. In DNA, the CDR3 is TGTGCCAGCAGCCCAGGGACCGCAACTAATGAAAAACTGTTTTTT. Looking up the rest from reference TRBV7-9 and TRBJ1-4 gives the full variable domain: DTGVSQNPRHKITKRGQNVTFRCDPISEHNRLYWYRQTLGQGPEFLTYFQNEAQLEKSRLLSDRFSAERPKGSFSTLEIQRTEQGDSAMYLCASSPGTATNEKLFFGSGTQLSVL.

For this clonotype: Given the absence of the conserved phenylalanine or tryptophan at the CDR3 end, a read error is likely. The chain has TRBV5-1 and TRBJ2-5; D call uncertain. CDR3 length: 13 residues. V lost 4 bases, J lost 4 bases, and 11 bases lay in between. Germline assignment: CDR1 SGHRS and CDR2 YFSETQ. CDR3 amino acids: CASSPGGGETQYS. In DNA, the CDR3 is TGCGCCAGCAGCCCCGGTGGTGGAGAGACCCAGTACTCC.

The chain carries TRBV20-1 and TRBJ2-1; weak D call: TRBD2 (7 bases). CDR1 and CDR2 (germline): DFQATT, SNEGSKA (reference sequence). The length of the CDR3 is 14 residues. Trimming stripped 3 bases from V and 0 bases from J, with 9 bases between. The CDR3 sequence: CSASGGPSYNEQFF. Written as DNA, the CDR3 is TGCAGTGCTAGCGGGGGGCCCTCCTACAATGAGCAGTTCTTC.

This clonotype has a handful of counts. The chain recombines TRBV4-3 with TRBJ1-1; the D is unclear. This CDR3 has 14 residues. The germline V gene has CDR1 LGHNA and CDR2 YSLEER. Trimming removed 0 bases from V and 5 bases from J, with 10 bases in between. The CDR3 coding sequence is TGCGCCAGCAGCCAAGACCGGGGATGGACTGAAGCTTTCTTT. Encoded protein: CASSQDRGWTEAFF.

This clonotype was observed a few times. J is TRBJ2-7 and V is TRBV5-1; D may be TRBD1 (6 bases). Germline lookup yields CDR1 SGHRS and CDR2 YFSETQ. With 4 bases removed from V and 4 bases from J, the gap between germline ends came to 15 bases. This CDR3 comprises 14 residues. The CDR3 sequence is CASSPGRQAYEQYF. Here the CDR3 DNA reads TGCGCCAGCAGCCCTGGAAGACAGGCATACGAGCAGTACTTC.

The CDR3 spells CASSQFTGSSYEQYV. In nucleotides, the CDR3 is TGCGCCAGCAGCCAATTTACGGGCAGCTCCTACGAGCAGTACGTC. The chain employs TRBV4-1 and TRBJ2-7; D call uncertain. The V gene lost 2 bases and the J gene lost 0 bases, with 11 bases spanning the gap. Germline CDR1 and CDR2: MGHRA and YSYEKL. CDR3 size: 15 residues.

This clonotype was found a few times. This rearrangement joins TRBV5-1 to TRBJ2-1, with 7 bases matching TRBD2. This CDR3 region has 17 residues. Trimming cost V 0 bases and J 0 bases; bases outside gene matches: 6. The germline V gene has CDR1 SGHRS and CDR2 YFSETQ. The CDR3 spells CASSLGGAGVSYNEQFF. The CDR3 coding sequence is TGCGCCAGCAGCTTGGGCGGCGCGGGGGTCTCCTACAATGAGCAGTTCTTC.

The rearrangement joins TRBV6-5 to TRBJ1-1; D unresolved. This CDR3 contains 13 residues. V gave up 8 bases and J gave up 5 bases, with 15 bases separating them. CDR1 is MNHEY, CDR2 SVGAGI, per germline. In nucleotides, the CDR3 is TGTGCCAGCGGCCCCGGGGAGAGGACTGAAGCTTTCTTT. Translation: CASGPGERTEAFF.

This clonotype was detected ten times or more. The CDR3 loop reads CASSDSGGYYNEQFF. The CDR3 DNA is TGTGCCAGCAGTGATAGCGGGGGTTACTACAATGAGCAGTTCTTC. The V gene is TRBV12-3 or TRBV12-4, the J gene TRBJ2-1, with TRBD2 matching over 9 bases. The CDR3 is made up of 15 amino acids. Trimming took 5 bases from V and 3 from J; bases not matched to a gene: 5.